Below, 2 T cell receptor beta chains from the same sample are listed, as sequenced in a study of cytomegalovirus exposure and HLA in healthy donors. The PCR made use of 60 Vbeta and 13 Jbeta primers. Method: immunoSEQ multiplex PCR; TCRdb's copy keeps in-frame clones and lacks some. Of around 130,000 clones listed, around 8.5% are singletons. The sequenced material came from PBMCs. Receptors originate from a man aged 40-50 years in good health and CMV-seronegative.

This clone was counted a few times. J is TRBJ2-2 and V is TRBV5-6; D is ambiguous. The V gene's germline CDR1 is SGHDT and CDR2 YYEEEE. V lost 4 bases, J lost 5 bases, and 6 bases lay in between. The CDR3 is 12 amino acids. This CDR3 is CASSLTTGELFF. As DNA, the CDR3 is TGTGCCAGCAGCCTTACAACCGGGGAGCTGTTTTTT.

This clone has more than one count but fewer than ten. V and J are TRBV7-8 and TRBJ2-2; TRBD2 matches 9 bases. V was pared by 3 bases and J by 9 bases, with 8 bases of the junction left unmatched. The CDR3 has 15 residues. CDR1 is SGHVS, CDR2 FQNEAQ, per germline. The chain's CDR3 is CASSFERGVRRELFF. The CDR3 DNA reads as TGTGCCAGCAGCTTCGAGCGGGGGGTACGCCGGGAGCTGTTTTTT. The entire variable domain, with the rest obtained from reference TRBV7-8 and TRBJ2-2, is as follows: GAGVSQSPRYKVAKRGQDVALRCDPISGHVSLFWYQQALGQGPEFLTYFQNEAQLDKSGLPSDRFFAERPEGSVSTLKIQRTQQEDSAVYLCASSFERGVRRELFFGEGSRLTVL.